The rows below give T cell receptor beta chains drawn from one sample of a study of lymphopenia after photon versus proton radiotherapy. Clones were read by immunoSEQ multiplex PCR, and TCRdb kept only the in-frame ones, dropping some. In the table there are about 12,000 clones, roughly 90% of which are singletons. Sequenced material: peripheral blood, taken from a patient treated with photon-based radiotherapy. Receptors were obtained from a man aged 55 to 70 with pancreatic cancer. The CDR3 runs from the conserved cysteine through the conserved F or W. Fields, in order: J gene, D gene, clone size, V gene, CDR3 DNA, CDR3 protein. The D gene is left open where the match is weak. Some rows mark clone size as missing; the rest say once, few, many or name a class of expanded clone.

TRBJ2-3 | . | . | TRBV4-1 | TGCGCCAGCAGCCAACTTCACACCGGGGATACGCAGTATTTT | CASSQLHTGDTQYF
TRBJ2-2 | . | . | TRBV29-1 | TGCAGCGTTGCGACAGGTGGCAACACCGGGGAGCTGTTTTTT | CSVATGGNTGELFF
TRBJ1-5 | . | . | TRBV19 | TGTGCCAGTAGTATGTCCCGCGATCAGCCCCAGCATTTT | CASSMSRDQPQHF
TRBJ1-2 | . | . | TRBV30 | TGTGCCTGGAATGAACAGGATGGATATGGCTACACCTTC | CAWNEQDGYGYTF
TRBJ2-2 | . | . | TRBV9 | TGTGCCAGCAGCGTAACAGGCGGGGAGCTGTTTTTT | CASSVTGGELFF
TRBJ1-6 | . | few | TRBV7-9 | TGTGCCATCCCGGGAGATTTCATGTCACCCCTCCACTTT | CAIPGDFMSPLHF
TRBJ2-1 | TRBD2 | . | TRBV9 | TGTGCCAGCAGCGTAGCTTGGGGGACTAGCGGTTACAATGAGCAGTTCTTC | CASSVAWGTSGYNEQFF
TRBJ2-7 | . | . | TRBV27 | TGTGCCAGCAGTTTGCGGGGGTACAGGGCCTCCTACGAGCAGTACTTC | CASSLRGYRASYEQYF
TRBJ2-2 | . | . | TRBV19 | TGTGCCAGTAGCAAGATCCGGGCCAGTGGCCAGCGGTGGGAAGAGCTGTTTTTT | CASSKIRASGQRWEELFF
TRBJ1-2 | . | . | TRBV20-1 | TGCAGTGCAAGAAAGGGGGACGGCTACACCTTC | CSARKGDGYTF
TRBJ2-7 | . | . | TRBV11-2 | TGTGCCAGCAGAAGGCCGGGACAATCCTACGAGCAGTACTTC | CASRRPGQSYEQYF
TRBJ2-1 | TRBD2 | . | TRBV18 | TGTGCCAGCTCACCACCTAGCGGGGGGGCCGATGAGCAGTTCTTC | CASSPPSGGADEQFF
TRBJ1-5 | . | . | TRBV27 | TGTGCCAGCAGTTCCCGGGGCTCAGAACTCAATCAGCCCCAGCATTTT | CASSSRGSELNQPQHF
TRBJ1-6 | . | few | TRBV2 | TGTGCCAGCAGTAACAGGGAGTCCTTTTCACCCCTCCACTTT | CASSNRESFSPLHF
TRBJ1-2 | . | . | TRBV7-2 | TGTGCCAGCAGCTTAGCAGGCCTCTATGGCTACACCTTC | CASSLAGLYGYTF